Listed here is a single T cell receptor beta chain. Its antigen is not identified. TCRdb processed the RT-PCR reads anew with MiXCR; each CDR3 protein has one entry. The sample has roughly 700,000 distinct CDR3 sequences, 15% to 18% seen once. The entry originates in a study of response to subunit inactivated influenza vaccine. Study-level results: The authors offered the suggestion that each seasonal influenza vaccination recruits few new T cells.

Per the germline V gene, CDR1 is MNHEY and CDR2 is SVGEGT. CDR3 length equals 22 residues. V was clipped by 3 bases and J by 0 bases; unmatched bases: 18. This receptor was identified in a man over 45 who received an inactivated influenza vaccine. Sequenced material: PBMCs from blood, taken less than 13 days after vaccination. The chain recombines TRBV6-2 or TRBV6-3 with TRBJ2-4; 12 positions match TRBD1. The CDR3 DNA follows: TGTGCCAGCAGTTATCCCGGGACAGGGGGCGAAAATAATTTACTAGCCAAAAACATTCAGTACTTC. Translating it yields CASSYPGTGGENNLLAKNIQYF.